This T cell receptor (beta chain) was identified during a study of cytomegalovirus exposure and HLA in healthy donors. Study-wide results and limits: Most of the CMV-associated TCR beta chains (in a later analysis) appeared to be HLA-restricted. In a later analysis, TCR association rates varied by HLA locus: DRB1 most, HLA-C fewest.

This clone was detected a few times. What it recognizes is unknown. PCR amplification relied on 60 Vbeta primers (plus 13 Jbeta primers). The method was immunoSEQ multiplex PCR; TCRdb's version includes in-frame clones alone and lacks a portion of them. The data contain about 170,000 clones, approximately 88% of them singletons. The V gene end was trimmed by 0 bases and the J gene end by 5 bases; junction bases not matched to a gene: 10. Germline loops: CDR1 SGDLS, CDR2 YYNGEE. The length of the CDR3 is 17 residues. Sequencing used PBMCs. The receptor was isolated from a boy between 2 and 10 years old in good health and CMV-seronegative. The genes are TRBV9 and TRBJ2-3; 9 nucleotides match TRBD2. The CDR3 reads CASSVAGTSRTEDTQYF. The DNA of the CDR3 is TGTGCCAGCAGCGTAGCAGGGACTAGCCGGACAGAAGATACGCAGTATTTT.